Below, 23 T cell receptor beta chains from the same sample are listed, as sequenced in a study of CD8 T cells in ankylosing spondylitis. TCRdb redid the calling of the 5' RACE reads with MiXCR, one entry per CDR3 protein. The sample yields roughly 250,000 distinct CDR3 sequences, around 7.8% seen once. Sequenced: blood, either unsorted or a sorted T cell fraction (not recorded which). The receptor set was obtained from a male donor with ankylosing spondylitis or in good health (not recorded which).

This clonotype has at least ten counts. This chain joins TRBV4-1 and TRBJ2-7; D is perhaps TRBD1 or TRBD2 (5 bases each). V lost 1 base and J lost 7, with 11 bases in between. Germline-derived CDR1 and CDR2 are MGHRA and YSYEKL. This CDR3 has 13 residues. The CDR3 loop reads CASSQAPGREQYF. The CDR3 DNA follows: TGCGCCAGCAGCCAAGCTCCAGGGAGAGAGCAGTACTTC.

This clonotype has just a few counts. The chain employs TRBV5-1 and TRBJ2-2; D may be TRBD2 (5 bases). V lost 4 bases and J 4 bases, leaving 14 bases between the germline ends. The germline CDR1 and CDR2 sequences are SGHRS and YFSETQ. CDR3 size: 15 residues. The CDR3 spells CASSRTTTSTGELFF. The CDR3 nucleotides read TGCGCCAGCAGCCGCACGACTACTTCCACCGGGGAGCTGTTTTTT. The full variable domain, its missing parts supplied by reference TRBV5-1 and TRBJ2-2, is KAGVTQTPRYLIKTRGQQVTLSCSPISGHRSVSWYQQTPGQGLQFLFEYFSETQRNKGNFPGRFSGRQFSNSRSEMNVSTLELGDSALYLCASSRTTTSTGELFFGEGSRLTVL.

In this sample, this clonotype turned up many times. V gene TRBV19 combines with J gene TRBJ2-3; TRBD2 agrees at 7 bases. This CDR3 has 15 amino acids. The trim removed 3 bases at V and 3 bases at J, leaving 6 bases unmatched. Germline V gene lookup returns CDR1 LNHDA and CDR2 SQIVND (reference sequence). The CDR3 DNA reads TGTGCCAGTAGTATCGGGCAGGGAGGGACAGATACGCAGTATTTT. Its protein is CASSIGQGGTDTQYF.

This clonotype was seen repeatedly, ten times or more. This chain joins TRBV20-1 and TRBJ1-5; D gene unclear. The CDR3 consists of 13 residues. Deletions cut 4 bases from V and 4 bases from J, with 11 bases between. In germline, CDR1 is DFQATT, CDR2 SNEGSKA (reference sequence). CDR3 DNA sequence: TGCAGTGCTATCCATGAAGCAAATCAGCCCCAGCATTTT. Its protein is CSAIHEANQPQHF.

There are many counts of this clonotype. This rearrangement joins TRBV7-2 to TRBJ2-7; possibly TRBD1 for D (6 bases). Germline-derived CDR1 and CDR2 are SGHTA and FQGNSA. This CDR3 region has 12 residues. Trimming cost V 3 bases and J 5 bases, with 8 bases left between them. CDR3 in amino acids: CASSLWDNEQYF. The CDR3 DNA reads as TGTGCCAGCAGCTTGTGGGACAACGAGCAGTACTTC.

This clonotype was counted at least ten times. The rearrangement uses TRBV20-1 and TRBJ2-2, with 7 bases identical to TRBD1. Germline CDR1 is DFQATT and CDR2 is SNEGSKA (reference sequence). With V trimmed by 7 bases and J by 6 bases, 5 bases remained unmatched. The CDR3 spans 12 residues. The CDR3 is CSVDRVSGELFF. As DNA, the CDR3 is TGCAGTGTTGACAGGGTGTCCGGGGAGCTGTTTTTT.

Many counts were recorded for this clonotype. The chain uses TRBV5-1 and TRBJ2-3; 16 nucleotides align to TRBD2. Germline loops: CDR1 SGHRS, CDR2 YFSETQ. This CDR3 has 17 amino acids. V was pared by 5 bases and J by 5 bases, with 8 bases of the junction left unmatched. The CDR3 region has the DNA TGCGCCAGCAGATCCGGGACTAGCGGGAGGGCCGGAGATACGCAGTATTTT. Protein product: CASRSGTSGRAGDTQYF. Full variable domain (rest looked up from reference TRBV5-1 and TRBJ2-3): KAGVTQTPRYLIKTRGQQVTLSCSPISGHRSVSWYQQTPGQGLQFLFEYFSETQRNKGNFPGRFSGRQFSNSRSEMNVSTLELGDSALYLCASRSGTSGRAGDTQYFGPGTRLTVL.

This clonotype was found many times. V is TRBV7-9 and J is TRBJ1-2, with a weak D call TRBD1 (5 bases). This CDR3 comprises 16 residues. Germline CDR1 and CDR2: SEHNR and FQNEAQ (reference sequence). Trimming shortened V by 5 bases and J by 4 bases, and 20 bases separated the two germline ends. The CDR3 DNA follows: TGTGCCAGCAGCGCCCCCGACAGTTACAATTTCTATGGCTACACCTTC. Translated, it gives CASSAPDSYNFYGYTF.

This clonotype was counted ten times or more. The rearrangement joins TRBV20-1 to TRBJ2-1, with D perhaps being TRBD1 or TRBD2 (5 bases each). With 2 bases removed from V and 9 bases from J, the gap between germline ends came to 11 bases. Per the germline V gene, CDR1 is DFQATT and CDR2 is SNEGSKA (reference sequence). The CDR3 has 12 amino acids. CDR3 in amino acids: CSARTPGAEQFF. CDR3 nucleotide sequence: TGCAGTGCTAGAACCCCCGGGGCTGAGCAGTTCTTC.

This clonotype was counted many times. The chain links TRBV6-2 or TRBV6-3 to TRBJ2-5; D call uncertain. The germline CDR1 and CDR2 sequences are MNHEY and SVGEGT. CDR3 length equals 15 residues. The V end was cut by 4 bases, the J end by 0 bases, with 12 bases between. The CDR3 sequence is CASSSPRVNQETQYF. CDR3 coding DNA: TGTGCCAGCAGTTCCCCACGGGTCAACCAAGAGACCCAGTACTTC.

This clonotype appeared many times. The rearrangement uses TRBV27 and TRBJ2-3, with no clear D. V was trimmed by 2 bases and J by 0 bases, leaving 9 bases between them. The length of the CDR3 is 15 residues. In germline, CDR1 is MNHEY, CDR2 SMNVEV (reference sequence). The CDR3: CASSLNPGSTDTQYF. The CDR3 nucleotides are TGTGCCAGCAGTTTAAATCCCGGGAGCACAGATACGCAGTATTTT.

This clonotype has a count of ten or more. CDR3 sequence reads: CASSRGSNTGELFF. CDR3 DNA: TGCGCCAGCAGCCGAGGGTCGAACACCGGGGAGCTGTTTTTT. The chain joins TRBV4-1 to TRBJ2-2; a weak D match, TRBD2 (5 bases). Trimming cost V 4 bases and J 0 bases, with 6 bases left between them. The germline CDR1 and CDR2 sequences are MGHRA and YSYEKL. The CDR3 loop spans 14 amino acids.

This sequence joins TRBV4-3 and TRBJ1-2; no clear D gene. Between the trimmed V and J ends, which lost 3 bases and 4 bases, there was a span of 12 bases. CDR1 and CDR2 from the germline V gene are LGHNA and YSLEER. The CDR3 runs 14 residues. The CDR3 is CASSQGLQSYGYTF. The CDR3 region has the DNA TGCGCCAGCAGCCAGGGCCTCCAGAGCTATGGCTACACCTTC.

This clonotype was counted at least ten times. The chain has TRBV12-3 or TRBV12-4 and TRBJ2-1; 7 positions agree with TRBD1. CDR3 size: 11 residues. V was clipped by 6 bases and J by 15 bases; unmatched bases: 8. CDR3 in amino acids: CASRIGQDSFF. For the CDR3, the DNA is TGTGCCAGCAGAATCGGACAGGATTCGTTCTTC.

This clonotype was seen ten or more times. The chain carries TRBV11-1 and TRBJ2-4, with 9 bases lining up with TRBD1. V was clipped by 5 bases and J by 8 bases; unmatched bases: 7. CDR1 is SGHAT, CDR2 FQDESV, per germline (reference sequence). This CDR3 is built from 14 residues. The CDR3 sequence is CASSPGTGTDIQYF. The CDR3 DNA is TGTGCCAGCAGCCCAGGGACAGGGACGGACATTCAGTACTTC.

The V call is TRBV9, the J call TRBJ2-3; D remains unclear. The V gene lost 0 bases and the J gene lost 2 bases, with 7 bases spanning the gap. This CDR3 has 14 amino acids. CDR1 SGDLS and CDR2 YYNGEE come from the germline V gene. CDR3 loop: CASSVEPVTDTQYF. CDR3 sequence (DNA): TGTGCCAGCAGCGTAGAACCGGTCACAGATACGCAGTATTTT. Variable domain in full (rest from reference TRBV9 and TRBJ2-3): DSGVTQTPKHLITATGQRVTLRCSPRSGDLSVYWYQQSLDQGLQFLIQYYNGEERAKGNILERFSAQQFPDLHSELNLSSLELGDSALYFCASSVEPVTDTQYFGPGTRLTVL.

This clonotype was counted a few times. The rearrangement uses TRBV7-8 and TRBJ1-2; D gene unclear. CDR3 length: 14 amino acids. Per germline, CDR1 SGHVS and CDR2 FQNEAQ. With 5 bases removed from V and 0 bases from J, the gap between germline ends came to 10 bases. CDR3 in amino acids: CASSRDLANYGYTF. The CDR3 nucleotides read TGTGCCAGCAGCAGAGATTTAGCTAACTATGGCTACACCTTC.

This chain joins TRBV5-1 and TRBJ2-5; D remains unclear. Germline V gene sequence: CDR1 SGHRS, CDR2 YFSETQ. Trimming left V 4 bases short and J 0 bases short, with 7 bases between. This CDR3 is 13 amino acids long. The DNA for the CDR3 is TGCGCCAGCAGCCAATCGGACCAAGAGACCCAGTACTTC. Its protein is CASSQSDQETQYF.

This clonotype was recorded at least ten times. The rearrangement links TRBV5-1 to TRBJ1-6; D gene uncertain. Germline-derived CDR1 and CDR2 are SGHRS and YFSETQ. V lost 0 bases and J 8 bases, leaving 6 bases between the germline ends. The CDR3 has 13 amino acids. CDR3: CASSLVRDSPLHF. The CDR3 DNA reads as TGCGCCAGCAGCTTGGTGAGGGATTCACCCCTCCACTTT.

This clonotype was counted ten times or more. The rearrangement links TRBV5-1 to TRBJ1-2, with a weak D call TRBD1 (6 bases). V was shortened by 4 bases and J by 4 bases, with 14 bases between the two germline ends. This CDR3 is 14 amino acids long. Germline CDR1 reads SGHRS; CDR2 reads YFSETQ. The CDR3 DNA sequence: TGCGCCAGCAGCCTAGGACAGCTTCTCTATGGCTACACCTTC. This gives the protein CASSLGQLLYGYTF. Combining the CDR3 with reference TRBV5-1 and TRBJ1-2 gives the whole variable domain KAGVTQTPRYLIKTRGQQVTLSCSPISGHRSVSWYQQTPGQGLQFLFEYFSETQRNKGNFPGRFSGRQFSNSRSEMNVSTLELGDSALYLCASSLGQLLYGYTFGSGTRLTVV.

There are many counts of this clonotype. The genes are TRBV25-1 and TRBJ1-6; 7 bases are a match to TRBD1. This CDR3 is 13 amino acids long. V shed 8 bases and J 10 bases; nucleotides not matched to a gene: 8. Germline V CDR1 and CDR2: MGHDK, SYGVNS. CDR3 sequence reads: CASQDRVGSPLHF. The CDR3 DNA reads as TGTGCCAGCCAAGACAGGGTTGGATCACCCCTCCACTTT.

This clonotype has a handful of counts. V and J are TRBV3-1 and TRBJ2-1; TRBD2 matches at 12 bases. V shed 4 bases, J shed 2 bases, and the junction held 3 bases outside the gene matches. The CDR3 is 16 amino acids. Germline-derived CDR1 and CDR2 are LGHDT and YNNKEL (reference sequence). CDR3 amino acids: CASSPTSGRTYNEQFF. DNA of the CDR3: TGTGCCAGCAGCCCAACTAGCGGGAGGACCTACAATGAGCAGTTCTTC.

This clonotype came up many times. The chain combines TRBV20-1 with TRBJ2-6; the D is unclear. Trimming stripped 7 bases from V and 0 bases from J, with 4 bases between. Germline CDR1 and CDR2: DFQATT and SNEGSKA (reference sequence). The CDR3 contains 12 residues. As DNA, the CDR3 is TGCAGTGTAAGCTCTGGGGCCAACGTCCTGACTTTC. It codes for CSVSSGANVLTF.